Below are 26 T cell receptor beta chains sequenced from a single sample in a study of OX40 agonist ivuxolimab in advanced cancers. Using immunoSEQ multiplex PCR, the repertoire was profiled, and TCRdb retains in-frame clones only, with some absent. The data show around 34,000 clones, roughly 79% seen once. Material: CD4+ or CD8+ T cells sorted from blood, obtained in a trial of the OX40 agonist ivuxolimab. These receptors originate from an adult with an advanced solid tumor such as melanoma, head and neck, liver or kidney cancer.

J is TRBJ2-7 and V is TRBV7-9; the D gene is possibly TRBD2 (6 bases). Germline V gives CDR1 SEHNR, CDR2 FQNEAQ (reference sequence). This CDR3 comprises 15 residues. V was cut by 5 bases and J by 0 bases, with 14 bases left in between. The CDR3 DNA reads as TGTGCCAGCAGCCCGGGGGATGGGAGCTCCTACGAGCAGTACTTC. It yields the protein CASSPGDGSSYEQYF.

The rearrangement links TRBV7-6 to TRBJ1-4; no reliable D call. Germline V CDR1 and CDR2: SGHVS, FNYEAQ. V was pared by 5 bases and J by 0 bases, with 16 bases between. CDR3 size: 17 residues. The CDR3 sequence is CASSKSPRTSTNEKLFF. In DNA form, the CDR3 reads TGTGCCAGCAGCAAAAGTCCAAGGACTTCAACTAATGAAAAACTGTTTTTT.

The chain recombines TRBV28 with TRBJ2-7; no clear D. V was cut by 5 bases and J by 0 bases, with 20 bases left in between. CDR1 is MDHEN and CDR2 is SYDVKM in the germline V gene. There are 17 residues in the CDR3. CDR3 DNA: TGTGCCAGCAGTCCCAACAGATGGTTAGATAGCTCCTACGAGCAGTACTTC. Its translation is CASSPNRWLDSSYEQYF.

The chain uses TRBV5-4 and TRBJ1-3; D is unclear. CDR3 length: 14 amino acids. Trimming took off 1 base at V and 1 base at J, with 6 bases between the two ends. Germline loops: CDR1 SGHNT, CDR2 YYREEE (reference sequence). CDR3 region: CASSLKGSGNTIYF. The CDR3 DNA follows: TGTGCCAGCAGCTTGAAGGGTTCTGGAAACACCATATATTTT. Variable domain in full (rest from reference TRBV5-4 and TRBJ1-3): ETGVTQSPTHLIKTRGQQVTLRCSSQSGHNTVSWYQQALGQGPQFIFQYYREEENGRGNFPPRFSGLQFPNYSSELNVNALELDDSALYLCASSLKGSGNTIYFGEGSWLTVV.

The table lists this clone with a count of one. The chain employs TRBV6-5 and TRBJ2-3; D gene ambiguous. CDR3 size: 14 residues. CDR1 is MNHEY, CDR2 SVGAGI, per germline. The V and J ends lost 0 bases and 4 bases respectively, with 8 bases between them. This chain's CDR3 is CASSYSSSADTQYF. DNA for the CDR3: TGTGCCAGCAGTTACTCCTCATCTGCAGATACGCAGTATTTT.

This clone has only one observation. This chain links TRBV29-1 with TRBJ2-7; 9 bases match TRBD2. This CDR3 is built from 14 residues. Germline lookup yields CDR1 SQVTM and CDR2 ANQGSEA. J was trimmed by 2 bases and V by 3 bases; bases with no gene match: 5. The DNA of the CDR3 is TGCAGCGTTGACGGGCCTAGCGGGACCTACGAGCAGTACTTC. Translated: CSVDGPSGTYEQYF.

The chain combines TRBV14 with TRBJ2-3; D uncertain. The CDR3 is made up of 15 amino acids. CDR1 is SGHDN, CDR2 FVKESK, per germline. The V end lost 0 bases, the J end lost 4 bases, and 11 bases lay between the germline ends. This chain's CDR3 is CASSQDRRRADTQYF. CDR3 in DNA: TGTGCCAGCAGCCAAGACAGGCGGAGAGCAGATACGCAGTATTTT.

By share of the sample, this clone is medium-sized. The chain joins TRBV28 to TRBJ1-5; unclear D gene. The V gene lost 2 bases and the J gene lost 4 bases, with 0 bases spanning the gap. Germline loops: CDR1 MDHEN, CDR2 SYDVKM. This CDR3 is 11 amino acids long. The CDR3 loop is CASSLNQPQHF. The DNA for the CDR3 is TGTGCCAGCAGTTTAAATCAGCCCCAGCATTTT.

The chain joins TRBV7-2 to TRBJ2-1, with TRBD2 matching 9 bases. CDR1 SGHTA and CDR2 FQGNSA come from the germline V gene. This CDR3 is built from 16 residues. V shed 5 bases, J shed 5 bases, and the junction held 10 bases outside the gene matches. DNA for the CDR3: TGTGCCAGCAGCCAAAGGGGAGCGGGAGGTAACAATGAGCAGTTCTTC. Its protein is CASSQRGAGGNNEQFF.

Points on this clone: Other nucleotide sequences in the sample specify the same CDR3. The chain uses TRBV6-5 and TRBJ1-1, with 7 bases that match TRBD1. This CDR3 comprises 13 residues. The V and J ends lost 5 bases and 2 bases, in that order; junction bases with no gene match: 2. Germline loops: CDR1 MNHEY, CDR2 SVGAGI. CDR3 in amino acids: CASSGTANTEAFF. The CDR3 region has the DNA TGTGCCAGCAGTGGGACAGCCAACACTGAAGCTTTCTTT.

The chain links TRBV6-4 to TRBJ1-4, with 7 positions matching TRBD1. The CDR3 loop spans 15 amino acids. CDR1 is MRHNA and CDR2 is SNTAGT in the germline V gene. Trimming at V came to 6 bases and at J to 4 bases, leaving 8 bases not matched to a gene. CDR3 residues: CASRDRANINEKLFF. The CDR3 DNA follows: TGTGCCAGCAGAGACAGGGCCAACATTAATGAAAAACTGTTTTTT.

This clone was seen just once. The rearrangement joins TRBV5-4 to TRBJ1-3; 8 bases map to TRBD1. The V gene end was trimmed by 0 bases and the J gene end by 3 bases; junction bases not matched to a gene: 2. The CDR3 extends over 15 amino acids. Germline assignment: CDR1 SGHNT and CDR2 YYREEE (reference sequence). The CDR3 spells CASSLAGGGGNTIYF. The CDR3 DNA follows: TGTGCCAGCAGCTTGGCAGGGGGCGGTGGAAACACCATATATTTT.

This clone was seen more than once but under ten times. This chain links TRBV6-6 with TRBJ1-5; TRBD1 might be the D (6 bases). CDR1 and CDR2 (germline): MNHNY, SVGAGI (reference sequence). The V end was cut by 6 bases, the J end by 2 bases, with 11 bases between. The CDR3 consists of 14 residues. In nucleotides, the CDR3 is TGTGCCAGCAGACAGGGTATGGGCAATCAGCCCCAGCATTTT. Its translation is CASRQGMGNQPQHF.

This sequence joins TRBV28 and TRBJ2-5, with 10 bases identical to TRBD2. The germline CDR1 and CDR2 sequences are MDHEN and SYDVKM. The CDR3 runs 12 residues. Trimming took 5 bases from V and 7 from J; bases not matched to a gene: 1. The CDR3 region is CASSRTSGTQYF. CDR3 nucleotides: TGTGCCAGCAGTAGGACTAGCGGGACCCAGTACTTC. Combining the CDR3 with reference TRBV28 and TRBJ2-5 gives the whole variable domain DVKVTQSSRYLVKRTGEKVFLECVQDMDHENMFWYRQDPGLGLRLIYFSYDVKMKEKGDIPEGYSVSREKKERFSLILESASTNQTSMYLCASSRTSGTQYFGPGTRLLVL.

The CDR3 DNA reads as TGTGCCAGCAGGTTCCGGGACGGCTCCCTTAGTGCGCAGTATTTT. This encodes CASRFRDGSLSAQYF. The V call is TRBV7-8, the J call TRBJ2-3, with D possibly being TRBD1 or TRBD2 (5 bases each). CDR1 is SGHVS, CDR2 FQNEAQ, per germline. V lost 6 bases to trimming and J lost 10 bases, with 23 bases between them. The CDR3 contains 15 residues.

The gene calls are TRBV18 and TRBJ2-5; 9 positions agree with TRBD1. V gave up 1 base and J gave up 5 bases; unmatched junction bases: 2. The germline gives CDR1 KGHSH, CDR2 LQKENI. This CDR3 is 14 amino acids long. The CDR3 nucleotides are TGTGCCAGCTCACCACGGGGACAGGGCGAGACCCAGTACTTC. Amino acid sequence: CASSPRGQGETQYF.

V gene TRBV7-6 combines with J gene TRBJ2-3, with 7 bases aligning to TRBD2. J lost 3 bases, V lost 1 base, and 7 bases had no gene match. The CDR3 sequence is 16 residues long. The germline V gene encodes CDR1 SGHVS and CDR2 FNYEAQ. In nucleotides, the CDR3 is TGTGCCAGCAGCTTAGAGGCGGGGGTTGGGACAGATACGCAGTATTTT. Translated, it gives CASSLEAGVGTDTQYF. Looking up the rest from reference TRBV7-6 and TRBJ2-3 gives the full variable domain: GAGVSQSPRYKVTKRGQDVALRCDPISGHVSLYWYRQALGQGPEFLTYFNYEAQQDKSGLPNDRFSAERPEGSISTLTIQRTEQRDSAMYRCASSLEAGVGTDTQYFGPGTRLTVL.

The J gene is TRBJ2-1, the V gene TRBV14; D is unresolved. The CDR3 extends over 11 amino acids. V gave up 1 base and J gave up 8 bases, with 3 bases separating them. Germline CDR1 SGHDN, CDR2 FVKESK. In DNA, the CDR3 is TGTGCCAGCAGCCAAGGTCATGAGCAGTTCTTC. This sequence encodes CASSQGHEQFF.

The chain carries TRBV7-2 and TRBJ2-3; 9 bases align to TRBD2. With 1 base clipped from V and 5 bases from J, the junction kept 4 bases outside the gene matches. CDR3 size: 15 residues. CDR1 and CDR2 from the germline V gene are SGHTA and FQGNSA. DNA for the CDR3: TGTGCCAGCAGCTTAGTGGCGGGGGGGCAAGATACGCAGTATTTT. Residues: CASSLVAGGQDTQYF.

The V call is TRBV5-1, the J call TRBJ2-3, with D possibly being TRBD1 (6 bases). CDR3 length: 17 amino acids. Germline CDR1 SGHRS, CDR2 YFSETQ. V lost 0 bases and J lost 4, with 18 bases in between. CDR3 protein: CASSLAYLRGSPDTQYF. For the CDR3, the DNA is TGCGCCAGCAGCTTGGCCTACCTCAGGGGATCCCCAGATACGCAGTATTTT.

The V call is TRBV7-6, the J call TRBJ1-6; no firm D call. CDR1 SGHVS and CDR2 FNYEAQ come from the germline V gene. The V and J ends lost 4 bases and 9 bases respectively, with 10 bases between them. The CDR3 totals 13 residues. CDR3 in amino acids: CASSSFQSSPLHF. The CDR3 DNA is TGTGCCAGCAGCTCCTTCCAGAGTTCACCCCTCCACTTT.

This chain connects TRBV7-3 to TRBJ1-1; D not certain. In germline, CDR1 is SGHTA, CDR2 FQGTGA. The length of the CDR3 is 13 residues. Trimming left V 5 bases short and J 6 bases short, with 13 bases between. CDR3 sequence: CASSLLLFSEAFF. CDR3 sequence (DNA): TGTGCCAGCAGCCTTTTACTATTCTCTGAAGCTTTCTTT.

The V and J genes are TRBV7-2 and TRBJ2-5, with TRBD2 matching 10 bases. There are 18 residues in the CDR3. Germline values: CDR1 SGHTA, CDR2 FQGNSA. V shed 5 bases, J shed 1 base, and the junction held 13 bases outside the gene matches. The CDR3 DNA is TGTGCCAGCAGCCTTAGGAGTCGGTCTAGCGGGAGCCAAGAGACCCAGTACTTC. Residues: CASSLRSRSSGSQETQYF.

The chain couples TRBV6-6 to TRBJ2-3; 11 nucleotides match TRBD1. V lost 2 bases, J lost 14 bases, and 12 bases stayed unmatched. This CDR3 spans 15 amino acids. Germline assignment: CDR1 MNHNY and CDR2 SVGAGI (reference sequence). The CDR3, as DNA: TGTGCCAGCAGTTACCCCGGGACAGGGGGGCACCGGCCGTATTTT. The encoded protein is CASSYPGTGGHRPYF.

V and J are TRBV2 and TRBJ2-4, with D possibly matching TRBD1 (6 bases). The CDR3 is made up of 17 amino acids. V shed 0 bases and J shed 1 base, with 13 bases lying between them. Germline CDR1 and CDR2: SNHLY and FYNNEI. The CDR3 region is CASSEALRGSAKNIQYF. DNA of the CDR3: TGTGCCAGCAGTGAAGCTTTAAGGGGGTCGGCCAAAAACATTCAGTACTTC.

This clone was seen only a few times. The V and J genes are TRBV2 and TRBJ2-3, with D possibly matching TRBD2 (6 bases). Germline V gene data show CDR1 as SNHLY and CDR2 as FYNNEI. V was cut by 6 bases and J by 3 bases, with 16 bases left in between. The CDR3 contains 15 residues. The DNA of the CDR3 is TGTGCCAGCAGCCGCATTCTCGGAGGGACAGATACGCAGTATTTT. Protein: CASSRILGGTDTQYF.